This is a list of T cell receptor beta chains from one sample in a study of OX40 agonist ivuxolimab in advanced cancers. Sequenced by immunoSEQ multiplex PCR; TCRdb stores in-frame clones only, minus some. The data contain around 77,000 clones, 75% to 95% of them singletons. The source was CD4+ or CD8+ T cells sorted from blood, collected in a trial of the OX40 agonist ivuxolimab. The receptor set was obtained from an adult with an advanced solid tumor such as melanoma, head and neck, liver or kidney cancer. Each CDR3 is given with its conserved first and last residue. The order of the fields is CDR3 protein, CDR3 DNA, J gene, clone size, D gene, V gene. D genes are given only for firm matches. Only part of the rows carry a size: once, few, many, or a class if the clone is expanded.

CASSQDFGTQRREQYF | TGTGCCAGCAGCCAAGATTTCGGGACCCAACGGCGGGAGCAGTACTTC | TRBJ2-7 | NA | NA | TRBV14
CASSLTGYTEAFF | TGCGCCAGCAGCCTGACGGGATACACTGAAGCTTTCTTT | TRBJ1-1 | NA | NA | TRBV4-1
CASSYSAKNIQYF | TGTGCCAGCTCATACAGTGCCAAAAACATTCAGTACTTC | TRBJ2-4 | NA | NA | TRBV27
CASSFSEGGHEQFF | TGTGCCAGCAGCTTTTCGGAAGGGGGTCATGAGCAGTTCTTC | TRBJ2-1 | NA | NA | TRBV11-2
CAWTSGRGYDEQFF | TGTGCCTGGACTAGCGGGAGGGGGTACGATGAGCAGTTCTTC | TRBJ2-1 | NA | TRBD2 | TRBV30
CASSPGTGAWDTQYF | TGTGCCAGCAGCCCCGGGACAGGGGCATGGGATACGCAGTATTTT | TRBJ2-3 | once | TRBD1 | TRBV7-2
CASSPGQVYEQYF | TGTGCCAGCAGCCCAGGACAGGTCTACGAGCAGTACTTC | TRBJ2-7 | NA | TRBD1 | TRBV5-4
CASSPGTASYEQYF | TGTGCCAGCAGTCCCGGGACAGCTTCCTACGAGCAGTACTTC | TRBJ2-7 | NA | TRBD1 | TRBV25-1
CASSPPVIHEQFF | TGTGCCAGCTCACCACCAGTTATACATGAGCAGTTCTTC | TRBJ2-1 | NA | NA | TRBV18
CASSKDAIQGQKKDSPLHF | TGTGCCAGCAGCAAAGATGCTATCCAGGGACAGAAAAAGGATTCACCCCTCCACTTT | TRBJ1-6 | NA | NA | TRBV21-1
CASSFGGNQPQHF | TGTGCCAGCAGTTTCGGCGGGAATCAGCCCCAGCATTTT | TRBJ1-5 | NA | NA | TRBV27
CASSLFEGTNEQFF | TGTGCCAGCAGCTTATTTGAGGGAACCAATGAGCAGTTCTTC | TRBJ2-1 | NA | NA | TRBV7-3
CASDGSRNTIYF | TGTGCCAGCGATGGCAGCCGAAACACCATATATTTT | TRBJ1-3 | NA | NA | TRBV2
CASSLSGYGNQPQHF | TGTGCCAGCAGCTTATCAGGGTACGGCAATCAGCCCCAGCATTTT | TRBJ1-5 | once | NA | TRBV7-3
CATLLRDYNEQFF | TGTGCCACCCTGCTACGGGACTACAATGAGCAGTTCTTC | TRBJ2-1 | NA | NA | TRBV28
CASSFLGQAGELFF | TGTGCCAGCAGTTTTCTCGGACAGGCCGGGGAGCTGTTTTTT | TRBJ2-2 | once | TRBD1 | TRBV27
CASSIGGVLQETQYF | TGTGCCAGTAGTATTGGCGGGGTCTTACAAGAGACCCAGTACTTC | TRBJ2-5 | NA | NA | TRBV19
CASSQVWAGVDEQYF | TGCGCCAGCAGCCAAGTTTGGGCGGGAGTCGACGAGCAGTACTTC | TRBJ2-7 | NA | TRBD2 | TRBV4-3
CASSTRWQTNTEAFF | TGTGCCAGTAGTACAAGGTGGCAGACGAACACTGAAGCTTTCTTT | TRBJ1-1 | once | NA | TRBV19
CASSYTGDYGYTF | TGTGCCAGCAGTTACACAGGGGACTATGGCTACACCTTC | TRBJ1-2 | NA | TRBD1 | TRBV6-5
CASSPLGHRESYEQYF | TGTGCCAGCAGTCCCCTCGGGCACAGAGAGTCCTACGAGCAGTACTTC | TRBJ2-7 | NA | NA | TRBV28
CASSPPPWGSSTDTQYF | TGTGCCAGCTCACCCCCCCCCTGGGGGAGTAGCACAGATACGCAGTATTTT | TRBJ2-3 | once | NA | TRBV18
CASSVDVFHEQFF | TGTGCCAGCAGCGTAGACGTTTTTCACGAGCAGTTCTTC | TRBJ2-1 | NA | NA | TRBV9
CATSRTGRMNQPQHF | TGTGCCACCAGCAGGACCGGACGGATGAATCAGCCCCAGCATTTT | TRBJ1-5 | NA | NA | TRBV15
CASSYEGVPYEQYF | TGTGCCAGCAGTTACGAGGGCGTGCCCTACGAGCAGTACTTC | TRBJ2-7 | NA | NA | TRBV6-6
CASSLGLAGRTGELFF | TGTGCCAGCAGCTTAGGCCTAGCGGGGAGGACCGGGGAGCTGTTTTTT | TRBJ2-2 | once | TRBD2 | TRBV13
CASSVGGSINEQFF | TGTGCCAGCAGCGTAGGGGGTAGTATCAATGAGCAGTTCTTC | TRBJ2-1 | NA | NA | TRBV9
CASSLRLGLAGGPGHEQFF | TGTGCCAGCAGTTTAAGGTTGGGACTAGCGGGAGGGCCAGGCCATGAGCAGTTCTTC | TRBJ2-1 | once | TRBD2 | TRBV27
CASSVVGGAGNTIYF | TGTGCCAGCAGCGTAGTTGGGGGGGCTGGAAACACCATATATTTT | TRBJ1-3 | NA | NA | TRBV9
CASSAGGLNYEQYF | TGCGCCAGCAGCGCCGGGGGGCTTAACTACGAGCAGTACTTC | TRBJ2-7 | NA | NA | TRBV4-1
CASSGGYNENYEQYF | TGTGCCAGCAGTGGGGGATACAACGAGAACTACGAGCAGTACTTC | TRBJ2-7 | NA | NA | TRBV2
CASSRGSAYGYTF | TGTGCCAGCTCACGGGGGTCCGCCTATGGCTACACCTTC | TRBJ1-2 | NA | NA | TRBV18
CASSQDGTGTNTGELFF | TGCGCCAGCAGCCAAGATGGGACAGGGACGAACACCGGGGAGCTGTTTTTT | TRBJ2-2 | few | TRBD1 | TRBV4-3
CASSEALEFGPKYF | TGTGCCAGCAGTGAAGCTCTCGAGTTCGGCCCTAAGTACTTC | TRBJ2-7 | once | NA | TRBV6-1
CASSLDTYEQYF | TGTGCCAGCAGCTTAGACACATACGAGCAGTACTTC | TRBJ2-7 | NA | NA | TRBV7-3
CATSIDISYNSPLHF | TGTGCCACCAGCATCGATATCTCCTATAATTCACCCCTCCACTTT | TRBJ1-6 | once | NA | TRBV15
CASRWGSTEAFF | TGTGCCAGCAGGTGGGGGTCGACTGAAGCTTTCTTT | TRBJ1-1 | NA | NA | TRBV28
CASRDRPAGEQFF | TGCGCCAGCAGGGACAGGCCGGCTGGGGAGCAGTTCTTC | TRBJ2-1 | NA | TRBD1 | TRBV4-1
CASSTQGGGTEAFF | TGTGCCAGTAGTACACAGGGGGGAGGCACTGAAGCTTTCTTT | TRBJ1-1 | NA | TRBD1 | TRBV19
CASSIFSDSDTQYF | TGTGCCAGTAGTATCTTCTCGGACTCAGATACGCAGTATTTT | TRBJ2-3 | NA | NA | TRBV19
CASSVVPPGGNTEAFF | TGTGCCAGCAGCGTAGTCCCTCCCGGTGGGAACACTGAAGCTTTCTTT | TRBJ1-1 | once | NA | TRBV9
CASLRERSTDTQYF | TGTGCCAGCCTGAGGGAGCGGAGCACAGATACGCAGTATTTT | TRBJ2-3 | NA | NA | TRBV6-6
CSALSPLQETQYF | TGCAGCGCCTTATCACCTCTCCAAGAGACCCAGTACTTC | TRBJ2-5 | NA | NA | TRBV29-1
CASSLTGSLSGNTIYF | TGTGCCAGCAGCTTGACAGGTTCTCTCTCTGGAAACACCATATATTTT | TRBJ1-3 | NA | NA | TRBV7-9
CASSPYGTASEAFF | TGCGCCAGCAGCCCTTATGGGACAGCCAGTGAAGCTTTCTTT | TRBJ1-1 | NA | TRBD1 | TRBV4-3
CASSEVGERYNQPQHF | TGTGCCAGCAGTGAAGTGGGTGAAAGGTACAATCAGCCCCAGCATTTT | TRBJ1-5 | once | NA | TRBV2